This TCR beta chain was found in a study of blood T cell repertoires in COVID-19. Study-level background: Acute and convalescent COVID-19 specimens originated in the United States, Italy and Spain.

In the source study's methods: Amplifying reference gene primers gave estimates of nucleated cell counts. TCRdb's copy holds only in-frame clones and misses some; the assay was immunoSEQ multiplex PCR. V and J calls plus clone size are reproduced from that table; the DNA served to infer D and trimming. This table holds about 150,000 clones, 80% to 90% found once. This CDR3 spans 13 amino acids. Germline CDR1 and CDR2: MDHEN and SYDVKM. The germline V and J ends were trimmed by 11 bases and 11 bases, with 24 bases remaining between them. Source material: peripheral blood. V usage is TRBV28 and J usage is TRBJ1-2, with a possible D match to TRBD1 (6 bases). The TCR comes from a woman in her 70s who had recovered from COVID-19. The CDR3 reads CAYRDPESTGYTF. The CDR3 nucleotides are TGTGCCTACAGGGACCCAGAAAGTACCGGTTACACCTTC.